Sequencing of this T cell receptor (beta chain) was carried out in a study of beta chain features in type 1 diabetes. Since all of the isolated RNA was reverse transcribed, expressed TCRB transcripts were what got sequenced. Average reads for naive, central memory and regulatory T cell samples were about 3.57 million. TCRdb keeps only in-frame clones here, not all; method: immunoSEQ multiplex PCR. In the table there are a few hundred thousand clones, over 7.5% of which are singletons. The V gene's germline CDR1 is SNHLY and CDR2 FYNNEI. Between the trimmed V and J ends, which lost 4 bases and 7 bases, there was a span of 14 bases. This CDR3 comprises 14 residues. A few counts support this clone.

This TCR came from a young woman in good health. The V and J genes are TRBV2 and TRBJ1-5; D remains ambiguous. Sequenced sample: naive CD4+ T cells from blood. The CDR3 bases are TGTGCCAGCAGTGTCATGGGAGTCGGGCAGCCCCAGCATTTT. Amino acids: CASSVMGVGQPQHF.